This T cell receptor beta chain originates from a study of response to subunit inactivated influenza vaccine. V gave up 6 bases and J gave up 10 bases; unmatched junction bases: 10. Germline V lookup: CDR1 SEHNR, CDR2 FQNEAQ (reference sequence). The CDR3 is made up of 15 amino acids. Note on this clonotype: What it recognizes is unknown.

Study-level results: The authors suggested that few new T cells are recruited per seasonal influenza vaccination.

TCRdb re-called the RT-PCR reads with MiXCR, one entry per CDR3 protein. The table shows 710,000 or so distinct CDR3 sequences, with around a sixth occurring only once. Sequencing was performed on PBMCs from blood, taken 11 to 12 days after vaccination. This chain joins TRBV7-9 and TRBJ2-5, with TRBD2 matching over 14 bases. The receptor was derived from a man aged 50 to 59 who received an inactivated influenza vaccine. Here the CDR3 reads CASSLPGLAGEDQYF. In DNA form, the CDR3 reads TGTGCCAGCAGTTTGCCGGGACTAGCGGGAGAAGACCAGTACTTC.